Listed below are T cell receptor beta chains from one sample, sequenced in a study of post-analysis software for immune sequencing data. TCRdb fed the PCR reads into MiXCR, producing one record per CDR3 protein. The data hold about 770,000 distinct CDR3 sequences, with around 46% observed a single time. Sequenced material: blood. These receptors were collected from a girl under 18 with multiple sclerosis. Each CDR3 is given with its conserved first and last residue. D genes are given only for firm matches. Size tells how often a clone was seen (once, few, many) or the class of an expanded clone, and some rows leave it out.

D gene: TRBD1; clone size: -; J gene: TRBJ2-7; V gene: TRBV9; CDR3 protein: CASSPGRTGGYEQYF; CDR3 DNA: TGTGCCAGCAGCCCAGGGAGGACAGGGGGCTACGAGCAGTACTTC
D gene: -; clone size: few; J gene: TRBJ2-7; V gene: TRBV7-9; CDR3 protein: CASSFEVGEQYF; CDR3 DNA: TGTGCCAGCAGCTTCGAGGTTGGCGAGCAGTACTTC
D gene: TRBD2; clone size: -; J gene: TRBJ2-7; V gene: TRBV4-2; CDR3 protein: CASSPIAGEIYEQYF; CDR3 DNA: TGTGCCAGCAGCCCCATAGCGGGAGAAATCTACGAGCAGTACTTC
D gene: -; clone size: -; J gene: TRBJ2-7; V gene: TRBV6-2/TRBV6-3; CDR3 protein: CASRRYSGSYEQYF; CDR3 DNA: TGTGCCAGCAGGCGCTACAGCGGTTCCTACGAGCAGTACTTC
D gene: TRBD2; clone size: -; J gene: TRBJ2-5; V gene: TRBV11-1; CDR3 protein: CASSASGLAGETQYF; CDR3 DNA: TGTGCCAGCAGCGCCTCGGGACTAGCGGGAGAGACCCAGTACTTC
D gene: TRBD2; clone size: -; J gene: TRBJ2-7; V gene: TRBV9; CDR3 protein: CASNPGGPGEQYF; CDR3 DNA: TGTGCCAGCAACCCGGGAGGGCCCGGGGAGCAGTACTTC
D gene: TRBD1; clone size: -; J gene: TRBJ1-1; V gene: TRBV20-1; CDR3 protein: CSASPGRGLGTEAFF; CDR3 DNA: TGCAGCGCGTCTCCGGGCAGGGGGCTCGGCACTGAAGCTTTCTTT
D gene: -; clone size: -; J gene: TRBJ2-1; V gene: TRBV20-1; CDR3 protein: CSARDGGTYNEQFF; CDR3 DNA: TGCAGTGCTAGAGATGGCGGAACTTACAATGAGCAGTTCTTC
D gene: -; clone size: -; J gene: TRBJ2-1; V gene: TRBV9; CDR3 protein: CASSVTLAPSSYNEQFF; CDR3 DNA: TGTGCCAGCAGCGTCACCCTAGCTCCGAGCTCCTACAATGAGCAGTTCTTC
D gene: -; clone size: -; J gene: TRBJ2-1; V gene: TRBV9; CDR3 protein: CASSVSPTGLFF; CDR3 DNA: TGTGCCAGCAGCGTTAGCCCCACGGGGCTGTTCTTC
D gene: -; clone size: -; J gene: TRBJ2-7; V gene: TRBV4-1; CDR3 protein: CASSQEGQGMVGYGQYF; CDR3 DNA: TGCGCCAGCAGCCAAGAGGGTCAGGGGATGGTGGGCTACGGGCAGTACTTC
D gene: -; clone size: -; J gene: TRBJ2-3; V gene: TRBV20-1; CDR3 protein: CSWEVTDTQYF; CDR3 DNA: TGCAGTTGGGAGGTAACAGATACGCAGTATTTT
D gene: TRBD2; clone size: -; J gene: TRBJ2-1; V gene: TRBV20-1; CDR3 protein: CSAGGLAGAGEQFF; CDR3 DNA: TGCAGTGCTGGGGGACTAGCGGGAGCGGGTGAGCAGTTCTTC
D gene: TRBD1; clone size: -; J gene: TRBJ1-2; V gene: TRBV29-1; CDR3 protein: CSGGETGRGYTF; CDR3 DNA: TGCAGCGGGGGGGAGACAGGGCGCGGCTACACCTTC
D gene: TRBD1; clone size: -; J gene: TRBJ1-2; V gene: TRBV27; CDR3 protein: CASSSGQSITGYTF; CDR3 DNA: TGTGCCAGCAGTTCGGGACAGTCCATCACTGGCTACACCTTC
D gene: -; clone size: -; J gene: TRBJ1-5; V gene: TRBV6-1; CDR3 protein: CASEPDSNQPQHF; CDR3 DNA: TGTGCCAGCGAACCCGATAGCAATCAGCCCCAGCATTTT
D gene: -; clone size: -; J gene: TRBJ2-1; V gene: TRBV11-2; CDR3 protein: CASSPGSCGEQFF; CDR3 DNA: TGTGCCAGCAGCCCCGGGAGTTGTGGGGAGCAGTTCTTC
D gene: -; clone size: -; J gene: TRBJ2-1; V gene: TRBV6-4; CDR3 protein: CASSDSGTLAYNEQFF; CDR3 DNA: TGTGCCAGCAGTGACTCAGGGACTCTCGCCTACAATGAGCAGTTCTTC
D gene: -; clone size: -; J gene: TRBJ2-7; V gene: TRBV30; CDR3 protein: CAWSIQGGTYEQYF; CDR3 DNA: TGTGCCTGGAGTATCCAGGGGGGGACCTACGAGCAGTACTTC
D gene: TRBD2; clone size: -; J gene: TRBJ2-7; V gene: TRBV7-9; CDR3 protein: CASTRGGLVHEQYF; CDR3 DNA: TGTGCCAGCACCCGCGGGGGACTAGTACACGAGCAGTACTTC
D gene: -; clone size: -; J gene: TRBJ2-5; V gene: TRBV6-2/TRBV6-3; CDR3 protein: CASNAGRDQYF; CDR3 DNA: TGTGCCAGCAACGCCGGGCGAGACCAGTACTTC
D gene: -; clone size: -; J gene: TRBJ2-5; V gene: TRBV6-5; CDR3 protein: CASSGRFIGETQYF; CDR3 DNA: TGTGCCAGCAGTGGGCGTTTCATTGGAGAGACCCAGTACTTC